One and the same sample provided the 19 T cell receptor beta chains below, sequenced in a study of cytomegalovirus exposure and HLA in healthy donors (TCRdb year 2017). Library generation was performed with the immunoSEQ multiplex PCR assay. The multiplex PCR relied on a mix of 60 forward primers for TCR Vbeta segments and 13 reverse primers for TCR Jbeta segments. In its TCRdb copy, this immuneACCESS table keeps in-frame sequences only and misses some clones. Where compared with another copy, unresolved V genes explain less than half of these, and the others have no known cause. Present in this sample are 120,000 to 150,000 clones, more than 75% of which were seen just once. 5.1% of the sample belongs to the ten largest clones. Material: PBMCs. The receptors stem from a male donor in good health and CMV-seronegative.

The rearrangement uses TRBV7-2 and TRBJ1-6; D unclear. V lost 5 bases to trimming and J lost 7 bases, with 12 bases between them. Germline CDR1 is SGHTA and CDR2 is FQGNSA. The length of the CDR3 is 14 residues. The DNA of the CDR3 is TGTGCCAGCAGCCCATTACCGGGGAATTCACCCCTCCACTTT. As protein: CASSPLPGNSPLHF.

The chain employs TRBV29-1 and TRBJ2-5; D is unclear. CDR1 is SQVTM and CDR2 is ANQGSEA in the germline V gene. Trimming took 5 bases from V and 0 from J, leaving 7 bases between them. The CDR3 runs 12 residues. The DNA for the CDR3 is TGCAGCGTTTACCGGTACCAAGAGACCCAGTACTTC. Its translation: CSVYRYQETQYF.

This chain links TRBV5-1 with TRBJ1-1, with unresolved D. V lost 4 bases and J lost 0, with 7 bases in between. The CDR3 contains 13 residues. The germline V gene has CDR1 SGHRS and CDR2 YFSETQ. The CDR3 is CASSLLMNTEAFF. For the CDR3, the DNA is TGCGCCAGCAGCCTACTGATGAACACTGAAGCTTTCTTT.

The J gene is TRBJ2-2, the V gene TRBV7-2; D remains ambiguous. Trimming pared 2 bases from V and 1 base from J, leaving 14 bases between. Germline V CDR1 and CDR2: SGHTA, FQGNSA. The CDR3 extends over 17 amino acids. The CDR3 loop reads CASSLMILAKNTGELFF. The CDR3 region has the DNA TGTGCCAGCAGCTTAATGATTTTAGCCAAGAACACCGGGGAGCTGTTTTTT.

This clone was counted a single time. The CDR3 here is CASSQEILVASRVNVVGNTIYF. CDR3 nucleotide sequence: TGCGCCAGCAGCCAAGAAATCCTTGTGGCATCCCGTGTCAATGTCGTGGGAAACACCATATATTTT. The V gene is TRBV4-3, the J gene TRBJ1-3, with D hard to call. This CDR3 is 22 amino acids long. Looked up from germline, CDR1 is LGHNA and CDR2 is YSLEER. Trimming stripped 0 bases from V and 4 bases from J, with 31 bases between.

V gene TRBV28 combines with J gene TRBJ1-1; possibly TRBD1 for D (5 bases). There are 13 residues in the CDR3. Germline CDR1 is MDHEN and CDR2 is SYDVKM. V dropped 3 bases and J dropped 8 bases, with 13 bases sitting between them. The CDR3 DNA sequence: TGTGCCAGCAGTTTTTGGGGGGGTGGGGAAGCTTTCTTT. This translates into CASSFWGGGEAFF. Using reference TRBV28 and TRBJ1-1 for the parts outside the CDR3, the full variable domain is DVKVTQSSRYLVKRTGEKVFLECVQDMDHENMFWYRQDPGLGLRLIYFSYDVKMKEKGDIPEGYSVSREKKERFSLILESASTNQTSMYLCASSFWGGGEAFFGQGTRLTVV.

This chain joins TRBV7-9 and TRBJ2-3, with D possibly being TRBD2 (5 bases). This CDR3 has 14 amino acids. The germline V gene has CDR1 SEHNR and CDR2 FQNEAQ (reference sequence). Trimming removed 10 bases from V and 3 bases from J, with 17 bases in between. The CDR3 here is CATRPRGRTDTQYF. The CDR3 nucleotides read TGTGCCACCCGTCCCCGGGGAAGAACAGATACGCAGTATTTT.

The gene calls are TRBV7-9 and TRBJ2-7; D is perhaps TRBD1 (5 bases). The CDR3 spans 14 residues. Germline assignment: CDR1 SEHNR and CDR2 FQNEAQ (reference sequence). V shed 5 bases and J shed 3 bases, with 14 bases lying between them. The CDR3, as DNA: TGTGCCAGCAGCCCAACCCCAGACAGCTACGAGCAGTACTTC. Its protein product is CASSPTPDSYEQYF.

The rearrangement uses TRBV4-2 and TRBJ2-5; 8 bases match TRBD2. The CDR3 consists of 18 residues. J lost 11 bases, V lost 4 bases, and 24 bases had no gene match. Germline V lookup: CDR1 LGHNA, CDR2 YNFKEQ. The CDR3 DNA sequence: TGTGCCAGCAGCCTTGCACAGTCCCCGGGAAGGGCCGGGGGGGAGCAGTACTTC. Translating gives CASSLAQSPGRAGGEQYF.

This clone is a singleton in its sample. This chain connects TRBV30 to TRBJ2-2; 9 bases map to TRBD1. Germline V gives CDR1 GTSNPN, CDR2 SVGIG (reference sequence). This CDR3 spans 15 amino acids. J was trimmed by 7 bases and V by 0 bases; bases with no gene match: 6. CDR3 residues: CAWSVGTGNHGELFF. The DNA of the CDR3 is TGTGCCTGGAGTGTGGGGACAGGGAATCACGGGGAGCTGTTTTTT.

V and J are TRBV6-5 and TRBJ2-7; perhaps TRBD1 as D (5 bases). Trimming removed 6 bases at V and 1 base at J, with 13 bases between. Germline CDR1 is MNHEY and CDR2 is SVGAGI. The CDR3 has 14 residues. The chain's CDR3 is CASRIVQASYEQYF. The CDR3 region has the DNA TGTGCCAGCAGGATAGTACAGGCGTCCTACGAGCAGTACTTC.

V usage is TRBV11-2 and J usage is TRBJ2-7, with TRBD2 identical over 8 bases. With 5 bases clipped from V and 3 bases from J, the junction kept 12 bases outside the gene matches. CDR3 length: 16 amino acids. Per the germline V gene, CDR1 is SGHAT and CDR2 is FQNNGV. Written as DNA, the CDR3 is TGTGCCAGCAGCCTTTTCCCTTCTAGCGGGCTCTACGAGCAGTACTTC. It specifies CASSLFPSSGLYEQYF.

The gene calls are TRBV9 and TRBJ2-5; 8 bases align to TRBD2. The end of the DNA is better explained by TRBJ2-7, so the J call may be wrong. There are 14 residues in the CDR3. Germline CDR1 and CDR2: SGDLS and YYNGEE. CDR3 in amino acids: CASSAGTGGNEQYF. For the CDR3, the DNA is TGTGCCAGCAGCGCGGGGACGGGGGGGAACGAGCAGTACTTC.

The J gene is TRBJ1-1, the V gene TRBV28; TRBD1 agrees at 7 bases. Germline V lookup: CDR1 MDHEN, CDR2 SYDVKM. The CDR3 is made up of 18 amino acids. Losses at the gene ends were 5 bases for V and 7 bases for J; bases not matched to a gene: 22. Written as DNA, the CDR3 is TGTGCCAGCAGTCCCACGATGGGAGACAGGGACTTTTCGGGTGAAGCTTTCTTT. This gives the protein CASSPTMGDRDFSGEAFF.

On this clone: An end of the junction differs from the germline gene, which may be a read error. This rearrangement joins TRBV5-4 to TRBJ2-5, with D possibly called TRBD1 or TRBD2 (7 bases each). The CDR3 length is 16 residues. Per the germline V gene, CDR1 is SGHNT and CDR2 is YYREEE (reference sequence). The CDR3 protein is CAGRGDWRGSPGAQYF. CDR3 DNA sequence: TGTGCCGGCAGGGGGGACTGGCGGGGGTCCCCAGGCGCCCAGTACTTC.

The chain joins TRBV9 to TRBJ1-5; D not resolved. V was clipped by 4 bases and J by 3 bases, with 11 bases between them. CDR3 size: 14 residues. Germline-derived CDR1 and CDR2 are SGDLS and YYNGEE. For the CDR3, the DNA is TGTGCCAGCAGCCAGACGGGGTACAATCAGCCCCAGCATTTT. Translated, it gives CASSQTGYNQPQHF.

The V call is TRBV4-1, the J call TRBJ1-3; the D is unclear. CDR1 and CDR2 from the germline V gene are MGHRA and YSYEKL. V was trimmed by 1 base and J by 0 bases, leaving 7 bases between them. The CDR3 contains 15 residues. CDR3 nucleotides: TGCGCCAGCAGCCAAGGGCGGGGCTCTGGAAACACCATATATTTT. Its protein is CASSQGRGSGNTIYF.

The rearrangement joins TRBV12-5 to TRBJ2-7; D is unresolved. In germline, CDR1 is LGHNT, CDR2 FRNRAP. The CDR3 contains 14 residues. The CDR3 reads CAQPGGPATYEQYF. For the CDR3, the DNA is TGTGCCCAACCCGGCGGCCCGGCTACCTACGAGCAGTACTTC.

The count of this clone is one. The chain uses TRBV18 and TRBJ1-1; TRBD1 matches at 7 bases. V trimming: 5 bases; J trimming: 4 bases; junction bases outside the gene matches: 10. Germline V gene data show CDR1 as KGHSH and CDR2 as LQKENI. CDR3 length equals 15 residues. The CDR3 nucleotides read TGTGCCAGCTCATACACAGGGGCCGCCTTCACTGAAGCTTTCTTT. Translating it yields CASSYTGAAFTEAFF.